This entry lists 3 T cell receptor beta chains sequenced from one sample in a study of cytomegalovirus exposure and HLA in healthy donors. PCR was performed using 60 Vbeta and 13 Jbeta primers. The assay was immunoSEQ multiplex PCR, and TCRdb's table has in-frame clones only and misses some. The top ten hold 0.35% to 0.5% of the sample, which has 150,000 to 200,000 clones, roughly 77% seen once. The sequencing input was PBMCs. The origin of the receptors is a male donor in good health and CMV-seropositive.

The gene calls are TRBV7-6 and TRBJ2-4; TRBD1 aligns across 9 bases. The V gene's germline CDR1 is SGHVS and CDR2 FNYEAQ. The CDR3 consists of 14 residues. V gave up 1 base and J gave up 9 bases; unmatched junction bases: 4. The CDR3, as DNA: TGTGCCAGCAGCTTAGACAGGGGACAGGGCATTCAGTACTTC. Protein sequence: CASSLDRGQGIQYF.

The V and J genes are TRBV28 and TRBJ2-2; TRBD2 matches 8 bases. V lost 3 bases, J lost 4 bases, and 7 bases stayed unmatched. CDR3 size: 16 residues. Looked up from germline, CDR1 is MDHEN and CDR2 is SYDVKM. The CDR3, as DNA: TGTGCCAGCAGTTTGAGGCTAGCGGGTCGCACCGGGGAGCTGTTTTTT. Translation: CASSLRLAGRTGELFF.

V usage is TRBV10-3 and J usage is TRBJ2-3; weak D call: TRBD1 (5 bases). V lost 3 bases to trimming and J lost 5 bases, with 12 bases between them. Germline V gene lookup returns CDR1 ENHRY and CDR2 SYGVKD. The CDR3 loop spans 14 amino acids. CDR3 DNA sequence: TGTGCCATCAGTGACCCCAGGGAAGGAGATACGCAGTATTTT. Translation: CAISDPREGDTQYF.